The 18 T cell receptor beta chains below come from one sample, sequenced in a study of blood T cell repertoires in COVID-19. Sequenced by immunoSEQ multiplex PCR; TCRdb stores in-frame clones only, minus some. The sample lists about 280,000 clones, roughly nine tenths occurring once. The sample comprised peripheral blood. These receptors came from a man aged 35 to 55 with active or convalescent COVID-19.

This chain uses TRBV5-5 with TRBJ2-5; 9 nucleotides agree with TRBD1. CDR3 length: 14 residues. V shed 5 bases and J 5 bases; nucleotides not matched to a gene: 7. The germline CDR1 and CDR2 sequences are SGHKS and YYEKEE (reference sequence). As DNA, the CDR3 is TGTGCCAGCAGAAGACAGGGGGGATCGGAGACCCAGTACTTC. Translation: CASRRQGGSETQYF.

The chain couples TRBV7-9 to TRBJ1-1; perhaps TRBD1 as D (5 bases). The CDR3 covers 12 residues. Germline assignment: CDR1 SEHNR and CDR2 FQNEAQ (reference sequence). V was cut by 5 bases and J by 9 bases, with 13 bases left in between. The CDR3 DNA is TGTGCCAGCAGCCCTGGGGCAGCCCAAGCTTTCTTT. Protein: CASSPGAAQAFF.

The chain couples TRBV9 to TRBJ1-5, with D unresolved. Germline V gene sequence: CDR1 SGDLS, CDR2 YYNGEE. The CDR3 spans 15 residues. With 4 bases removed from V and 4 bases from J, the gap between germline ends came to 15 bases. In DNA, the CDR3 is TGTGCCAGCAGCCCCGGGCCGGGAGTGAATCAGCCCCAGCATTTT. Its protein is CASSPGPGVNQPQHF.

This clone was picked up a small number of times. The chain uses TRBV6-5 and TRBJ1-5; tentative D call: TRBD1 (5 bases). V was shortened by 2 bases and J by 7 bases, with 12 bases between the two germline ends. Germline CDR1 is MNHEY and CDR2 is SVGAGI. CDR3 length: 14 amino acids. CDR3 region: CASSYVGAGQPQHF. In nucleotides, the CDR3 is TGTGCCAGCAGTTACGTTGGGGCGGGACAGCCCCAGCATTTT.

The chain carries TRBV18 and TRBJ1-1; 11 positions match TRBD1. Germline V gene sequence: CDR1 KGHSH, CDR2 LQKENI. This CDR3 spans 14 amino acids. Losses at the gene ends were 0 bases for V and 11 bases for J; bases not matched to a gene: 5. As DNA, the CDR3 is TGTGCCAGCTCACCACCGGGACAGGGGGTATGGGCTTTCTTT. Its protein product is CASSPPGQGVWAFF.

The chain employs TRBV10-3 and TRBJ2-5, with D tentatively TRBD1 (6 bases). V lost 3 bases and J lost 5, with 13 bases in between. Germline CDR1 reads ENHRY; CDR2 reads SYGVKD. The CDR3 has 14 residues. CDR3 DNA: TGTGCCATCAGTGATTCTGGGGGCGGGGAGACCCAGTACTTC. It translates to CAISDSGGGETQYF.

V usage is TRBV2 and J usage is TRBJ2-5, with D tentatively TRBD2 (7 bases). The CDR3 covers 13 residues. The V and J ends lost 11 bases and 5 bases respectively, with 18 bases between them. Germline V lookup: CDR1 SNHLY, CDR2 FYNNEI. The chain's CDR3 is CASRGAGAETQYF. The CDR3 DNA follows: TGTGCCTCCCGGGGGGCGGGCGCGGAGACCCAGTACTTC.

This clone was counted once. CDR3 bases: TGCGCCAGTTCGGACGGGGGGATTACAGATACGCAGTATTTT. Translated, it gives CASSDGGITDTQYF. The chain uses TRBV10-2 and TRBJ2-3; 7 nucleotides align to TRBD2. The CDR3 is 14 residues long. Germline V CDR1 and CDR2: WSHSY, SAAADI. The junction had 9 bases not matched to a gene; V was cut back by 9 bases and J by 3 bases.

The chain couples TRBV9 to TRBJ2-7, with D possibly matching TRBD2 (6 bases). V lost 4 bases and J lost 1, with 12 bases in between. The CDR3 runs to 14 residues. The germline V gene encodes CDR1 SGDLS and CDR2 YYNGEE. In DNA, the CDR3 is TGTGCCAGCAGCCTATCGGGACTTTCCTACGAGCAGTACTTC. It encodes CASSLSGLSYEQYF. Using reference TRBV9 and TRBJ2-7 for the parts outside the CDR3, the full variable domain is DSGVTQTPKHLITATGQRVTLRCSPRSGDLSVYWYQQSLDQGLQFLIQYYNGEERAKGNILERFSAQQFPDLHSELNLSSLELGDSALYFCASSLSGLSYEQYFGPGTRLTVT.

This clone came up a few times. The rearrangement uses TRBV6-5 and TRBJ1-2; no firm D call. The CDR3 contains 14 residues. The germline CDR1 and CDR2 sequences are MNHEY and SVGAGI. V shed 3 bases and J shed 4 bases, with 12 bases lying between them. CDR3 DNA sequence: TGTGCCAGCAGTTATAGTAGATCCTTCTATGGCTACACCTTC. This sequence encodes CASSYSRSFYGYTF.

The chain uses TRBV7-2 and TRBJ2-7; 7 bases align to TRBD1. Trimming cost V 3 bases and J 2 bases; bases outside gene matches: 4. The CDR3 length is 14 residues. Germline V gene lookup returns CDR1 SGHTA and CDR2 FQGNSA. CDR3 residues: CASSLTGRPYEQYF. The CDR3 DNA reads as TGTGCCAGCAGCTTGACAGGGAGACCCTACGAGCAGTACTTC.

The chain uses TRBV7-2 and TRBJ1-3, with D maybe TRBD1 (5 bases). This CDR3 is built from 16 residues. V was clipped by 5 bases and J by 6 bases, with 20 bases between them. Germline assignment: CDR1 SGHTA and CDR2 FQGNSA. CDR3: CASSEGLRGEENTIYF. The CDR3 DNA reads TGTGCCAGCAGCGAGGGGTTGCGGGGGGAGGAAAACACCATATATTTT. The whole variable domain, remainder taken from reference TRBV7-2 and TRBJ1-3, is GAGVSQSPSNKVTEKGKDVELRCDPISGHTALYWYRQSLGQGLEFLIYFQGNSAPDKSGLPSDRFSAERTGGSVSTLTIQRTQQEDSAVYLCASSEGLRGEENTIYFGEGSWLTVV.

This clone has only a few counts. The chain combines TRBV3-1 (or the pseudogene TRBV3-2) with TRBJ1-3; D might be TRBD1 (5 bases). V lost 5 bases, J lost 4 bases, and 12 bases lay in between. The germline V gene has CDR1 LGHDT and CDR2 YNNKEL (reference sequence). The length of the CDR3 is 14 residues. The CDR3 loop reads CASSARAGGNTIYF. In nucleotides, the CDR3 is TGTGCCAGCAGCGCCAGGGCAGGAGGAAACACCATATATTTT.

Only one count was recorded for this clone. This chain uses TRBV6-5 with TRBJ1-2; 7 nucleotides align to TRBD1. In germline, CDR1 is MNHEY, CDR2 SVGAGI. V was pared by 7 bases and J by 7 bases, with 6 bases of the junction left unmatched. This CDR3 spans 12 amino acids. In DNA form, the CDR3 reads TGTGCCAGCACCCGACAGGGTAGTGGCTACACCTTC. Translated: CASTRQGSGYTF.

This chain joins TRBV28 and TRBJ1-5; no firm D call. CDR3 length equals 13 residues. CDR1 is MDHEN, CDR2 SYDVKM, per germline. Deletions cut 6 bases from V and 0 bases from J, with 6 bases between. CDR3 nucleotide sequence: TGTGCCAGCAGCGACACTAGCAATCAGCCCCAGCATTTT. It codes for CASSDTSNQPQHF.

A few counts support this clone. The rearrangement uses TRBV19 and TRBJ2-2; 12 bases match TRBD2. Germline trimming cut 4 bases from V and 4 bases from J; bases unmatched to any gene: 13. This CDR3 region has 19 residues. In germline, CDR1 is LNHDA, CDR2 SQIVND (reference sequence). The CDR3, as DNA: TGTGCCAGTAGTAGAGTGGCCGCTAGCGGGAGGGCCATCACCGGGGAGCTGTTTTTT. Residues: CASSRVAASGRAITGELFF. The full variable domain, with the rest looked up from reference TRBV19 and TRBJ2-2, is DGGITQSPKYLFRKEGQNVTLSCEQNLNHDAMYWYRQDPGQGLRLIYYSQIVNDFQKGDIAEGYSVSREKKESFPLTVTSAQKNPTAFYLCASSRVAASGRAITGELFFGEGSRLTVL.

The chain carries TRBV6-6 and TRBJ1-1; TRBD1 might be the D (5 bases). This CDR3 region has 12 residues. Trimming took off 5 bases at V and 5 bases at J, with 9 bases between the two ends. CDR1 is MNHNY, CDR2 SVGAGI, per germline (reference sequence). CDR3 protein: CASSPGGTEAFF. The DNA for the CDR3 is TGTGCCAGCAGTCCTGGGGGGACTGAAGCTTTCTTT.

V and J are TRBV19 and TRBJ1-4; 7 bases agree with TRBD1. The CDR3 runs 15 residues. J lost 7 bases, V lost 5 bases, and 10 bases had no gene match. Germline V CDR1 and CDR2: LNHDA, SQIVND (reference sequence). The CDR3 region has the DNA TGTGCCAGTAGTCAGCAGACAGGGAGCCTTGAAAAACTGTTTTTT. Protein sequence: CASSQQTGSLEKLFF.